The rows below give T cell receptor beta chains drawn from one sample of a study of shared clonotypes between healthy human individuals. TCRdb's copy holds only in-frame clones and misses some; the assay was immunoSEQ multiplex PCR. The top ten clones hold roughly an eighth of a sample with around 430,000 clones, about four fifths of them seen once. The sequenced material came from PBMCs. The receptors were gathered from a woman in her thirties or forties in good health. Some clones in this sample may be carry-over from other donors' samples. Both conserved end residues are part of each CDR3. D genes are given only for firm matches. Clone size, where shown, is once, few, many, or a class for clones that have expanded.

d_call j_call clone_size v_call cdr3_aa cdr3_nt
- TRBJ1-1 few TRBV9 CASSVEGTQNTEAFF TGTGCCAGCAGCGTAGAGGGCACCCAGAACACTGAAGCTTTCTTT
- TRBJ1-1 - TRBV7-9 CASSLGTERGAFF TGTGCCAGCAGCTTAGGGACCGAAAGGGGAGCTTTCTTT
- TRBJ2-3 - TRBV28 CASSLIDPGGGTDTQYF TGTGCCAGCAGCCTAATAGACCCGGGCGGAGGCACAGATACGCAGTATTTT
- TRBJ2-5 once TRBV7-9 CASSPPPGETQYF TGTGCCAGCAGCCCACCCCCAGGAGAGACCCAGTACTTC
- TRBJ2-7 once TRBV18 CASSPRHREGGQYF TGTGCCAGCTCACCACGACACAGGGAAGGCGGGCAGTACTTC
- TRBJ2-5 - TRBV5-1 CASSLAAGAQETQYF TGCGCCAGCAGCTTGGCTGCGGGGGCCCAAGAGACCCAGTACTTC
- TRBJ2-4 - TRBV4-1 CASSQDSLVAAAKNIQYF TGCGCCAGCAGCCAAGATAGTCTAGTGGCTGCGGCCAAAAACATTCAGTACTTC
- TRBJ2-5 - TRBV4-2 CASSQTDQRRETQYF TGTGCCAGCAGCCAAACCGACCAACGAAGGGAGACCCAGTACTTC
TRBD1 TRBJ1-2 - TRBV5-1 CASSRAQGARYGYTF TGCGCCAGCAGTCGCGCTCAGGGGGCGCGTTATGGCTACACCTTC
- TRBJ2-7 - TRBV4-2 CASSPSVPEQYF TGTGCCAGCAGCCCTAGCGTTCCCGAGCAGTACTTC
- TRBJ2-1 - TRBV7-9 CASSLLQSSDEQFF TGTGCCAGCAGCTTACTCCAGTCGAGCGATGAGCAGTTCTTC
TRBD2 TRBJ2-7 - TRBV14 CASSRGTRSSYEQYF TGTGCCAGCAGCAGGGGGACTAGAAGCTCCTACGAGCAGTACTTC
- TRBJ1-1 - TRBV7-2 CASSPPGLGGTNPEAFF TGTGCCAGCAGCCCCCCGGGTCTCGGGGGAACTAACCCTGAAGCTTTCTTT
TRBD1 TRBJ2-1 few TRBV7-3 CASSAQGATEQFF TGTGCCAGCAGCGCTCAGGGGGCCACTGAGCAGTTCTTC
- TRBJ2-1 - TRBV6-6 CASSPGISYNEQFF TGTGCCAGCAGCCCCGGGATCTCCTACAATGAGCAGTTCTTC
TRBD2 TRBJ2-1 - TRBV27 CASSLIGGGEQFF TGTGCCAGCAGTTTAATCGGGGGGGGTGAGCAGTTCTTC
TRBD1 TRBJ2-7 - TRBV27 CASRYQGARYEQYF TGTGCCAGCAGATATCAGGGGGCGCGGTACGAGCAGTACTTC
TRBD1 TRBJ2-4 - TRBV6-1 CASSTTGALNIQYF TGTGCCAGCAGTACGACAGGGGCGCTAAACATTCAGTACTTC
- TRBJ2-7 - TRBV10-3 CAISEGRDREQYF TGTGCCATCAGTGAGGGCAGGGATCGCGAGCAGTACTTC
- TRBJ2-5 - TRBV28 CASSLPGQETQYF TGTGCCAGCAGTTTGCCGGGGCAAGAGACCCAGTACTTC
TRBD2 TRBJ2-1 - TRBV7-2 CASSLRFPLAGTYNEQFF TGTGCCAGCAGCTTAAGGTTCCCACTAGCGGGGACCTACAATGAGCAGTTCTTC
TRBD2 TRBJ2-1 - TRBV6-6 CASSLAGESNEQFF TGTGCCAGCAGTTTAGCGGGAGAGAGCAATGAGCAGTTCTTC
- TRBJ1-2 - TRBV19 CASGGRSSLYGYTF TGTGCCAGTGGGGGCCGATCATCCCTCTATGGCTACACCTTC
TRBD2 TRBJ2-7 few TRBV10-2 CASSEAGARYEQYF TGCGCCAGCAGTGAGGCGGGAGCGAGGTACGAGCAGTACTTC
- TRBJ2-3 - TRBV29-1 CSVEESLDTQYF TGCAGCGTTGAAGAGTCCTTGGATACGCAGTATTTT
- TRBJ2-5 - TRBV7-6 CASSLDRETQYF TGTGCCAGCAGCTTAGACCGGGAGACCCAGTACTTC
- TRBJ2-3 few TRBV15 CATERADTQYF TGTGCCACCGAGAGGGCAGATACGCAGTATTTT
- TRBJ1-1 few TRBV7-3 CASSLRGWGNTEAFF TGTGCCAGCAGCTTACGAGGCTGGGGGAACACTGAAGCTTTCTTT
- TRBJ1-2 - TRBV29-1 CSDHRDGYTF TGCAGCGACCACAGGGATGGCTACACCTTC
TRBD1 TRBJ2-5 - TRBV19 CASSPWDSLQETQYF TGTGCCAGTAGTCCCTGGGACAGTTTACAAGAGACCCAGTACTTC
TRBD2 TRBJ2-1 - TRBV28 CASSPQAGGGNEQFF TGTGCCAGCAGTCCCCAAGCGGGAGGGGGCAATGAGCAGTTCTTC